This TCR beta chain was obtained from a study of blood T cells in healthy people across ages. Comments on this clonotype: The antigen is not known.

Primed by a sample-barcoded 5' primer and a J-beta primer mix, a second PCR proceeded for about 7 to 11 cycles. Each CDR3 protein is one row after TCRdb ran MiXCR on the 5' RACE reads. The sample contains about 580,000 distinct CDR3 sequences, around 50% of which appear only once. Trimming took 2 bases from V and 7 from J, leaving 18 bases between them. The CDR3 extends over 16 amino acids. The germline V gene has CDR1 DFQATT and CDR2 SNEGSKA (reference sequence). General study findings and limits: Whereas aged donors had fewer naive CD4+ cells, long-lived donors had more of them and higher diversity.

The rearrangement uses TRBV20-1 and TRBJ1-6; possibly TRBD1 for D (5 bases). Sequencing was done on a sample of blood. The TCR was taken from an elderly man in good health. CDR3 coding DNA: TGCAGTGCTAGACCGGTTGGGGGGGAGTGGAATTCACCCCTCCACTTT. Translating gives CSARPVGGEWNSPLHF.